Presented here are 19 T cell receptor beta chains from one specimen sequenced in a study of spatial heterogeneity in lung cancer. The time point: sample taken at primary tumor resection. Whole RNA from tumor, nontumor lung or frozen PBMC was sequenced unsorted. TCRdb redid the calling of the 5' RACE reads with MiXCR, one entry per CDR3 protein. The sample carries 10,000 to 15,000 distinct CDR3 sequences, 3.9% recorded once. The sequenced sample was PBMCs, obtained at surgery. All receptors derive from a male donor with early-stage non-small cell lung cancer.

There are many counts of this clonotype. This beta chain appears as a stray read in a library generated for alpha chains; its size is not informative. This chain joins TRBV18 and TRBJ2-3; the D gene is possibly TRBD1 (6 bases). Trimming removed 2 bases at V and 2 bases at J, with 17 bases between. The CDR3 has 17 residues. Germline CDR1 KGHSH, CDR2 LQKENI. The CDR3 protein is CASSPGGWPHNTDTQYF. The CDR3 bases are TGTGCCAGCTCACCAGGGGGCTGGCCCCACAACACAGATACGCAGTATTTT.

This clonotype was found many times. The library was designed around alpha chains, so this beta chain is a stray read whose abundance carries little weight. The rearrangement joins TRBV3-1 to TRBJ2-1; TRBD1 or TRBD2 may be the D gene (6 bases each). Trimming removed 0 bases at V and 8 bases at J, with 8 bases between. CDR1 and CDR2 from the germline V gene are LGHDT and YNNKEL (reference sequence). CDR3 length equals 13 residues. The CDR3 DNA is TGTGCCAGCAGCCAAGAAGGGGGGTATGAGCAGTTCTTC. Translated, it gives CASSQEGGYEQFF.

By share of the sample, this clonotype is medium-sized. Because the library targeted alpha chains, this beta chain is an off-target read whose size means little. CDR3 loop: CASSVGDGAEAFF. DNA for the CDR3: TGTGCCAGCAGCGTAGGCGACGGAGCTGAAGCTTTCTTT. V is TRBV9 and J is TRBJ1-1; D is ambiguous. The V gene lost 0 bases and the J gene lost 6 bases, with 9 bases spanning the gap. The germline CDR1 and CDR2 sequences are SGDLS and YYNGEE. CDR3 length: 13 residues.

This clonotype was found many times. Found in a library prepared for alpha chains, this beta chain is an off-target read, and its abundance has little meaning. V gene TRBV12-3 or TRBV12-4 combines with J gene TRBJ1-2, with 9 bases matching TRBD1. The CDR3 is made up of 14 amino acids. The trim removed 3 bases at V and 5 bases at J, leaving 4 bases unmatched. This chain's CDR3 is CASSFTGGRYGYTF. The CDR3 DNA reads as TGTGCCAGCAGTTTCACAGGGGGCCGGTATGGCTACACCTTC.

This clonotype showed up many times. This beta chain came through as a stray read in a library set up for alpha chains, and its size says little. This rearrangement joins TRBV2 to TRBJ1-2; no clear D. The ends were cut back, 2 bases at V and 5 bases at J, with 15 bases in the middle. From germline, CDR1 is SNHLY and CDR2 FYNNEI. The CDR3 is made up of 15 amino acids. The chain's CDR3 is CASSESAGYDYGYTF. The CDR3 DNA reads TGTGCCAGCAGTGAATCGGCAGGTTACGATTATGGCTACACCTTC. Based on the CDR3 plus reference TRBV2 and TRBJ1-2, the full variable domain is EPEVTQTPSHQVTQMGQEVILRCVPISNHLYFYWYRQILGQKVEFLVSFYNNEISEKSEIFDDQFSVERPDGSNFTLKIRSTKLEDSAMYFCASSESAGYDYGYTFGSGTRLTVV.

Comments on this clonotype: Just one base apart from a much larger clone, this may be a read error. This beta chain turned up in a library designed for alpha chains; as an off-target read, its abundance says little. This chain links TRBV7-2 with TRBJ1-3; 8 nucleotides align to TRBD1. The CDR3 runs 15 residues. Germline assignment: CDR1 SGHTA and CDR2 FQGNSA. CDR3 sequence reads: CANSLDRGAGNTIYF. The DNA of the CDR3 is TGTGCCAACAGCTTAGACAGGGGAGCTGGAAACACCATATATTTT.

Ten or more counts support this clonotype. For a library built for alpha chains, this beta chain is a stray read; little rests on its size. The chain recombines TRBV7-2 with TRBJ1-2, with 7 bases lining up with TRBD1. Germline CDR1 is SGHTA and CDR2 is FQGNSA. Trimming at V came to 4 bases and at J to 8 bases, leaving 13 bases not matched to a gene. This CDR3 is built from 15 residues. CDR3 DNA sequence: TGTGCCAGCAGCTCGCAGGGAGCGGGACAGCAGGGCTACACCTTC. Amino acid sequence: CASSSQGAGQQGYTF.

The table lists this clonotype with many counts. A library made for alpha chains picked up this beta chain off target, so its size means little. This chain links TRBV5-1 with TRBJ2-1; D gene uncertain. The CDR3 has 16 amino acids. The germline V gene encodes CDR1 SGHRS and CDR2 YFSETQ. V gave up 4 bases and J gave up 0 bases, with 14 bases separating them. CDR3 protein: CASSPEAATSYNEQFF. Here the CDR3 DNA reads TGCGCCAGCAGCCCCGAGGCAGCTACCTCCTACAATGAGCAGTTCTTC.

Judged by abundance, this clonotype is medium-sized. The size of this beta chain means little, since it is a stray read in a library made for alpha chains. The rearrangement joins TRBV2 to TRBJ2-3; TRBD2 matches 7 bases. The CDR3 consists of 12 residues. Trimming took 8 bases from V and 1 from J; bases not matched to a gene: 0. CDR1 and CDR2 (germline): SNHLY, FYNNEI. The CDR3: CASGRGTDTQYF. The CDR3 bases are TGTGCCAGCGGGAGGGGCACAGATACGCAGTATTTT.

In this sample, this clonotype turned up many times. This beta chain turned up in a library designed for alpha chains; as an off-target read, its abundance says little. The genes are TRBV5-4 and TRBJ2-1; TRBD2 agrees at 7 bases. There are 16 residues in the CDR3. With V trimmed by 4 bases and J by 1 base, 8 bases remained unmatched. From germline, CDR1 is SGHNT and CDR2 YYREEE (reference sequence). DNA of the CDR3: TGTGCCAGCAGCCCTGGCGGAGCGGGGTCCTACAATGAGCAGTTCTTC. As protein: CASSPGGAGSYNEQFF.

This clonotype has ten or more counts. This beta chain is a stray sequence in a library constructed for alpha chains; its clone size is not meaningful. The gene calls are TRBV18 and TRBJ2-2; TRBD1 is a possible D gene (6 bases). Germline loops: CDR1 KGHSH, CDR2 LQKENI. This CDR3 comprises 12 residues. With 3 bases removed from V and 11 bases from J, the gap between germline ends came to 10 bases. This CDR3 is CASSPGHRELFF. CDR3 DNA: TGTGCCAGCTCACCGGGACACCGAGAGCTGTTTTTT.

This clonotype has ten or more counts. This beta chain represents an off-target read in a library built for alpha chains; its size is of limited meaning. The gene calls are TRBV10-3 and TRBJ2-7; no clear D. This CDR3 comprises 13 residues. Germline CDR1 and CDR2: ENHRY and SYGVKD. V dropped 0 bases and J dropped 7 bases, with 10 bases sitting between them. The CDR3 here is CAISESRRREQYF. The DNA for the CDR3 is TGTGCCATCAGTGAGTCCAGGCGGCGGGAGCAGTACTTC.

About this clonotype itself: This beta chain is a stray read from a library made for alpha chains; its abundance is not meaningful. The V gene is TRBV20-1, the J gene TRBJ2-3, with D possibly being TRBD2 (6 bases). The CDR3 is 14 amino acids. Trimming cost V 5 bases and J 0 bases, with 12 bases left between them. The germline gives CDR1 DFQATT, CDR2 SNEGSKA (reference sequence). CDR3 in DNA: TGCAGTGCTCGCAGACTAGATAGCACAGATACGCAGTATTTT. It codes for CSARRLDSTDTQYF.

This clonotype appeared many times. In a library made to pick up alpha chains, this beta chain is a stray read with a size that means little. This chain links TRBV6-2 or TRBV6-3 with TRBJ2-7; 10 bases are shared with TRBD1. There are 18 residues in the CDR3. CDR1 is MNHEY, CDR2 SVGEGT, per germline. V was pared by 5 bases and J by 0 bases, with 13 bases of the junction left unmatched. DNA of the CDR3: TGTGCCAGCAGTCTACAGGGACAGGGGCGTCTTAGCTCCTACGAGCAGTACTTC. Translating it yields CASSLQGQGRLSSYEQYF.

This clonotype was counted many times. This beta chain is off target for a library built for alpha chains, so its abundance means little. Here the CDR3 reads CASSSTGIEQFF. The CDR3 DNA reads TGTGCCAGCAGCTCAACAGGGATTGAGCAGTTCTTC. This chain joins TRBV11-2 and TRBJ2-1, with D tentatively TRBD1 (6 bases). The CDR3 runs 12 residues. V was trimmed by 4 bases and J by 9 bases, leaving 10 bases between them. Germline CDR1 is SGHAT and CDR2 is FQNNGV. Variable domain in full (rest from reference TRBV11-2 and TRBJ2-1): EAGVAQSPRYKIIEKRQSVAFWCNPISGHATLYWYQQILGQGPKLLIQFQNNGVVDDSQLPKDRFSAERLKGVDSTLKIQPAKLEDSAVYLCASSSTGIEQFFGPGTRLTVL.

This clonotype was recorded at least ten times. This beta chain came through as a stray read in a library set up for alpha chains, and its size says little. The chain uses TRBV2 and TRBJ1-2, with 9 bases identical to TRBD1. In germline, CDR1 is SNHLY, CDR2 FYNNEI. The V segment lost 6 bases and the J segment 8 bases; nucleotides outside the gene matches: 7. The CDR3 totals 13 residues. CDR3 sequence reads: CASRADRGVGYTF. The CDR3 region has the DNA TGTGCCAGCAGAGCGGACAGGGGAGTCGGCTACACCTTC.

This clonotype has ten or more counts. A library made for alpha chains picked up this beta chain off target, so its size means little. This chain connects TRBV11-2 to TRBJ2-7; the D is unclear. V was trimmed by 0 bases and J by 4 bases, leaving 7 bases between them. The CDR3 is 13 amino acids. Germline-derived CDR1 and CDR2 are SGHAT and FQNNGV. Written as DNA, the CDR3 is TGTGCCAGCAGCTTAGAGTCAATATACGAGCAGTACTTC. Residues: CASSLESIYEQYF.

This clonotype is categorized as medium-sized. This beta chain is off target for a library built for alpha chains, so its abundance means little. The genes are TRBV6-5 and TRBJ1-6; D is perhaps TRBD1 (6 bases). CDR3 length: 16 amino acids. The V and J ends lost 2 bases and 7 bases respectively, with 15 bases between them. Germline-derived CDR1 and CDR2 are MNHEY and SVGAGI. CDR3 DNA sequence: TGTGCCAGCAGTTACCCCCGCGGGGGCGAGAATTCACCCCTCCACTTT. The encoded protein is CASSYPRGGENSPLHF.

There are a few counts of this clonotype. Found in a library prepared for alpha chains, this beta chain is an off-target read, and its abundance has little meaning. The V call is TRBV5-1, the J call TRBJ2-1, with 8 bases lining up with TRBD2. Per the germline V gene, CDR1 is SGHRS and CDR2 is YFSETQ. J gave up 8 bases and V 4 bases, and 11 bases lay outside the gene matches. This CDR3 is built from 15 residues. The CDR3 here is CASSVGISGIDEQFF. Here the CDR3 DNA reads TGCGCCAGCAGCGTCGGGATTAGCGGGATTGATGAGCAGTTCTTC.